This T cell receptor beta chain is from a study of cytomegalovirus exposure and HLA in healthy donors. PCR amplification relied on 60 Vbeta primers (plus 13 Jbeta primers). Here immunoSEQ multiplex PCR was the method, and the copy in TCRdb shows in-frame clones only, minus some. The sample yields approximately 150,000 clones, of which the top ten take up around 2.2%. To note about this clone: Antigen specificity is unknown.

Notes on the study in general: Later analysis reportedly placed an Asian-associated ancestry cluster below the approximately 730-donor mean in N-insertions.

The specimen sequenced was PBMCs. This sequence originates from a woman under 30 in good health and CMV-seronegative.

CDR3 sequence: CASSSSSGSSTDTQYF. The CDR3 DNA reads TGTGCCAGCAGTTCTTCTAGCGGGAGTAGCACAGATACGCAGTATTTT. The gene calls are TRBV6-5 and TRBJ2-3; the match to TRBD2 covers 10 bases. V lost 4 bases and J lost 0; bases outside the gene matches: 4. The CDR3 totals 16 residues. CDR1 and CDR2 (germline): MNHEY, SVGAGI.